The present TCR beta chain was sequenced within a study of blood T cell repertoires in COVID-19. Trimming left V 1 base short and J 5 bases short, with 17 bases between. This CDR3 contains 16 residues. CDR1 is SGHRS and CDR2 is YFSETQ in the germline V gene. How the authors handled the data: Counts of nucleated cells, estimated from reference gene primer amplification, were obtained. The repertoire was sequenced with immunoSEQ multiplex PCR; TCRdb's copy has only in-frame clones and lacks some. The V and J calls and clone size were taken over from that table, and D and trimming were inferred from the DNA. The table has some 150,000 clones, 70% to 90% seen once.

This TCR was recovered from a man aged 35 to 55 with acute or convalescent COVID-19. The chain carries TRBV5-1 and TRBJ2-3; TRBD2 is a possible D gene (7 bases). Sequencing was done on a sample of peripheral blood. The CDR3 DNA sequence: TGCGCCAGCAGCTTGATGGGCGGGGGCCCAAAAGATACGCAGTATTTT. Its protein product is CASSLMGGGPKDTQYF. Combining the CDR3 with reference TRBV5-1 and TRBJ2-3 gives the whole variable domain KAGVTQTPRYLIKTRGQQVTLSCSPISGHRSVSWYQQTPGQGLQFLFEYFSETQRNKGNFPGRFSGRQFSNSRSEMNVSTLELGDSALYLCASSLMGGGPKDTQYFGPGTRLTVL.